This T cell receptor beta chain appears in the sequencing data of a study of shared clonotypes between healthy human individuals. Study overall: Each donor contributed plates that comprised three CD4 naive, three CD4 memory, two CD8 naive and one CD8 memory.

Trimming pared 1 base from V and 6 bases from J, leaving 14 bases between. CDR1 and CDR2 from the germline V gene are SGHRS and YFSETQ. The CDR3 contains 15 residues. Study-wide findings and caveats: Researchers found naive subsets generally carried larger estimated richness than memory subsets. The naive CD4 repertoires of a handful of donors were compared, and approximately 5.3% of clonotypes were shared.

Notes on this clone: The target antigen is unknown.

Only CD45RO-negative cells positively selected for CCR7 counted as naive CD8 cells, so terminally differentiated effector memory CD45RA+ cells were excluded. Method: immunoSEQ multiplex PCR; TCRdb's copy keeps in-frame clones and lacks some. The sample lists 2 million to 2.5 million clones, 93% seen once, with around 1.7% in the top ten. V gene TRBV5-1 combines with J gene TRBJ1-5, with a tentative D call TRBD1 (5 bases). What was sequenced was naive CD8+ T cells from PBMCs. This TCR was sampled from a man younger than 35 in good health. Some clones in this sample may be carry-over from other donors' samples. The CDR3 is CASSLMGGMGQPQHF. CDR3 coding DNA: TGCGCCAGCAGCTTGATGGGGGGAATGGGTCAGCCCCAGCATTTT. Supplemented by reference TRBV5-1 and TRBJ1-5, the full variable domain reads KAGVTQTPRYLIKTRGQQVTLSCSPISGHRSVSWYQQTPGQGLQFLFEYFSETQRNKGNFPGRFSGRQFSNSRSEMNVSTLELGDSALYLCASSLMGGMGQPQHFGDGTRLSIL.